This TCR beta chain is from a study of shared clonotypes between healthy human individuals. Selected positively for CCR7 and CD45RO-negative, naive CD8 cells excluded terminally differentiated effector memory CD45RA+ cells. Study observations and caveats: Naive subsets usually exceeded memory subsets in estimated richness. The study drew on few donors, limiting represented genetic and exposure-history diversity.

Libraries were prepared by immunoSEQ multiplex PCR; TCRdb keeps only in-frame clonotypes and omits some of them. This sample carries about 750,000 clones, roughly 92% of them seen once, and the ten largest clones take around 24%. V shed 8 bases and J 1 base; nucleotides not matched to a gene: 4. CDR3 length: 13 residues. Germline CDR1 and CDR2: LNHDA and SQIVND (reference sequence). With respect to this clone: The target antigen is unknown.

This TCR derives from a young man in good health. Sequences were obtained from naive CD8+ T cells sorted from blood. The rearrangement joins TRBV19 to TRBJ2-7, with 8 bases identical to TRBD1. DNA of the CDR3: TGTGCCAGTTCGGACAGGGTTTCCTACGAGCAGTACTTC. It codes for CASSDRVSYEQYF.